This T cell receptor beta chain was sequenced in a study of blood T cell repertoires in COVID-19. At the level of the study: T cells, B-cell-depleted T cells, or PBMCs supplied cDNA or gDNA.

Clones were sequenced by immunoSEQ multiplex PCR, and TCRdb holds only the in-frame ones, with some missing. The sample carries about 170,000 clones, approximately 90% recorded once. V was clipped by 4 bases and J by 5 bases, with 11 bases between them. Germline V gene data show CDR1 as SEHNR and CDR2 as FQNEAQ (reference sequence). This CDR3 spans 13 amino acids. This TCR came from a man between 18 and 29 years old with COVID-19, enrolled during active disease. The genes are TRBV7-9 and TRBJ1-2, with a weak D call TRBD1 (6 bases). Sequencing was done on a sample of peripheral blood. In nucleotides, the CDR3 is TGTGCCAGCAGCTCAGGACAGACTTATGGCTACACCTTC. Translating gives CASSSGQTYGYTF.